The clone carrying this TCR beta chain was seen a few times. The antigen remains unidentified. For TCR beta, libraries came from iRepertoire HTBI primers and Arm-PCR of CDR3 regions. TCRdb re-analysed the multiplex PCR reads in MiXCR, keeping a single row per CDR3 protein. The sample lists some 330,000 distinct CDR3 sequences, roughly 25% occurring once. This record belongs to a study of regulatory T cells in long-lasting Graves disease. Across the whole study: Disease was considered persistent Graves' disease after over 5 years of antithyroid drugs (with positive TSH receptor antibodies).

The CDR3 runs to 14 residues. V dropped 0 bases and J dropped 8 bases, with 13 bases sitting between them. Germline V gene lookup returns CDR1 MGHRA and CDR2 YSYEKL. Study findings and constraints: Persistent patients had more shared public clonotypes (around 2,700) than new patients (just over 950).

The time point here: persistent/refractory GD, antithyroid drugs over 5 years with positive TRAb. Extracted RNA from PBMCs served as the source of the TCR library. The material sequenced was peripheral blood mononuclear cells (PBMCs), taken when the disease was refractory, from a patient treated with antithyroid drugs. This sequence was found in a woman in her 40s with Graves disease. The chain uses TRBV4-1 and TRBJ1-1; D ambiguous. DNA for the CDR3: TGCGCCAGCAGCCAAGATCTTGTAACGGACGAAGCTTTCTTT. This gives the protein CASSQDLVTDEAFF.